These 16 T cell receptor beta chains were sequenced from one sample in a study of shared clonotypes between healthy human individuals. Naive CD8 cells lacked CD45RO, underwent positive selection for CCR7 and left out terminally differentiated effector memory CD45RA+ cells. TCRdb's table, derived via immunoSEQ multiplex PCR, lists solely in-frame clones and lacks some. The sample shows 1.5 million to 2.5 million clones, approximately 94% of them seen only once. Sequenced input: naive CD8+ T cells sorted from blood. These receptors were collected from a man between 18 and 35 years old in good health.

This sequence joins TRBV13 and TRBJ2-3; 8 bases fit TRBD2. The CDR3 extends over 15 amino acids. J gave up 0 bases and V 4 bases, and 3 bases lay outside the gene matches. Germline loops: CDR1 PRHDT, CDR2 FYEKMQ (reference sequence). CDR3 nucleotide sequence: TGTGCCAGCAGCTCACTAGCGGTTAGCACAGATACGCAGTATTTT. It is translated as CASSSLAVSTDTQYF.

The gene calls are TRBV30 and TRBJ1-6, with D unresolved. Germline V gene lookup returns CDR1 GTSNPN and CDR2 SVGIG (reference sequence). V gave up 3 bases and J gave up 5 bases, with 11 bases separating them. The CDR3 has 14 residues. DNA of the CDR3: TGTGCCTGGAGCGAGGCCGGGAATAATTCACCCCTCCACTTT. Its translation: CAWSEAGNNSPLHF.

V is TRBV7-6 and J is TRBJ1-5, with D possibly being TRBD1 (6 bases). V lost 3 bases and J 7 bases, leaving 16 bases between the germline ends. This CDR3 contains 15 residues. CDR1 is SGHVS and CDR2 is FNYEAQ in the germline V gene. The CDR3 DNA reads TGTGCCAGCAGCTTCGAACCAGGTGGGGGCCAGCCCCAGCATTTT. Translation gives CASSFEPGGGQPQHF.

The chain employs TRBV9 and TRBJ2-1; 14 positions match TRBD2. The CDR3 is 19 amino acids. The germline gives CDR1 SGDLS, CDR2 YYNGEE. The V segment lost 0 bases and the J segment 6 bases; nucleotides outside the gene matches: 11. CDR3 amino acids: CASSVAWGLAGDLANEQFF. In DNA, the CDR3 is TGTGCCAGCAGCGTAGCCTGGGGACTAGCGGGAGATCTGGCCAATGAGCAGTTCTTC. The full variable domain, with the rest looked up from reference TRBV9 and TRBJ2-1, is DSGVTQTPKHLITATGQRVTLRCSPRSGDLSVYWYQQSLDQGLQFLIQYYNGEERAKGNILERFSAQQFPDLHSELNLSSLELGDSALYFCASSVAWGLAGDLANEQFFGPGTRLTVL.

The rearrangement uses TRBV9 and TRBJ1-6; D is unclear. With 2 bases removed from V and 5 bases from J, the gap between germline ends came to 14 bases. Germline CDR1 is SGDLS and CDR2 is YYNGEE. The CDR3 runs 16 residues. The CDR3 nucleotides are TGTGCCAGCAGCGTGAACGGTGAGGTCGATAATTCACCCCTCCACTTT. This translates into CASSVNGEVDNSPLHF.

This chain uses TRBV7-8 with TRBJ2-5; D ambiguous. The length of the CDR3 is 16 residues. Trimming removed 5 bases at V and 1 base at J, with 17 bases between. Per the germline V gene, CDR1 is SGHVS and CDR2 is FQNEAQ. In nucleotides, the CDR3 is TGTGCCAGCAGCCCCCTCCCTCTTCTACCCCAAGAGACCCAGTACTTC. It specifies CASSPLPLLPQETQYF.

The chain combines TRBV28 with TRBJ2-7; the D call may be TRBD1 or TRBD2 (5 bases each). Germline loops: CDR1 MDHEN, CDR2 SYDVKM. The V and J ends lost 3 bases and 3 bases respectively, with 12 bases between them. The length of the CDR3 is 14 residues. The CDR3 DNA reads TGTGCCAGCAGTTTCCCAGGGACCATCTACGAGCAGTACTTC. Translation: CASSFPGTIYEQYF.

The chain links TRBV6-1 to TRBJ1-3, with no clear D. The CDR3 covers 15 residues. Germline CDR1 MNHNS, CDR2 SASEGT. Deletions cut 3 bases from V and 3 bases from J, with 12 bases between. CDR3 sequence (DNA): TGTGCCAGCAGTGAGGTCCTAGGTGTTGGAAACACCATATATTTT. Amino acids: CASSEVLGVGNTIYF.

The V call is TRBV10-3, the J call TRBJ1-2; D ambiguous. Germline values: CDR1 ENHRY, CDR2 SYGVKD. The CDR3 covers 14 residues. Trimming took 6 bases from V and 0 from J, leaving 11 bases between them. The CDR3 spells CAIREGGPNYGYTF. Written as DNA, the CDR3 is TGTGCCATCAGGGAGGGCGGACCTAACTATGGCTACACCTTC.

Regarding this clone: Sequence at one end of the junction differs from germline and may be a read error. The V call is TRBV4-3, the J call TRBJ2-7; perhaps TRBD2 as D (5 bases). Germline V gene sequence: CDR1 LGHNA, CDR2 YSLEER. The CDR3 runs 20 residues. The CDR3, as DNA: TGCGCCAGCAGCCAAGATCTACATTTCCCCGGGCAGGAGGCCTCCCACGAGCAGTACTTC. It is translated as CASSQDLHFPGQEASHEQYF.

The chain uses TRBV28 and TRBJ1-6; possible D gene TRBD1, 6 bases. Germline V gives CDR1 MDHEN, CDR2 SYDVKM. Deletions cut 3 bases from V and 11 bases from J, with 14 bases between. There are 14 residues in the CDR3. DNA for the CDR3: TGTGCCAGCAGTTTGACAGGACTGAGGACACCCCTCCACTTT. Its protein is CASSLTGLRTPLHF.

V is TRBV5-6 and J is TRBJ2-1, with D possibly TRBD1 on 6 matching bases. Trimming took 2 bases from V and 6 from J, leaving 9 bases between them. This CDR3 comprises 13 residues. Germline loops: CDR1 SGHDT, CDR2 YYEEEE. For the CDR3, the DNA is TGTGCCAGCAGCTTTGGACAGCCCAATGAGCAGTTCTTC. Translating it yields CASSFGQPNEQFF.

The chain links TRBV11-2 to TRBJ2-7; D remains ambiguous. Trimming removed 6 bases from V and 0 bases from J, with 9 bases in between. Germline loops: CDR1 SGHAT, CDR2 FQNNGV. The length of the CDR3 is 13 residues. The CDR3 is CASSLRNSYEQYF. The CDR3 DNA is TGTGCCAGCAGTTTACGGAACTCCTACGAGCAGTACTTC.

As to this clone: At one end, the junction sequence differs from germline, possibly due to a read error. The chain uses TRBV7-7 and TRBJ1-2; possible D gene TRBD1, 6 bases. Germline CDR1 and CDR2: SSHAT and FNYEAQ (reference sequence). CDR3 length: 13 residues. In DNA, the CDR3 is TGTGCTAGCAGCTTGGGAAGGGGGAGAGGCTACACCTTC. It translates to CASSLGRGRGYTF. Combining the CDR3 with reference TRBV7-7 and TRBJ1-2 gives the whole variable domain GAGVSQSPRYKVTKRGQDVTLRCDPISSHATLYWYQQALGQGPEFLTYFNYEAQPDKSGLPSDRFSAERPEGSISTLTIQRTEQRDSAMYRCASSLGRGRGYTFGSGTRLTVV.

The V and J genes are TRBV7-9 and TRBJ1-2; 9 nucleotides match TRBD1. This CDR3 is built from 15 residues. The germline V gene has CDR1 SEHNR and CDR2 FQNEAQ (reference sequence). V lost 5 bases to trimming and J lost 3 bases; unmatched junction nucleotides: 7. This CDR3 is CASSPGTGPHYGYTF. The CDR3 DNA reads as TGTGCCAGCAGCCCGGGGACAGGGCCTCACTATGGCTACACCTTC.

This clone appeared once. The chain links TRBV19 to TRBJ2-7, with 7 positions matching TRBD2. This CDR3 is built from 15 residues. Germline CDR1 and CDR2: LNHDA and SQIVND (reference sequence). V was clipped by 1 base and J by 6 bases; unmatched bases: 9. The CDR3 protein is CASSIAASGKGEQYF. As DNA, the CDR3 is TGTGCCAGTAGTATAGCAGCTAGCGGCAAAGGCGAGCAGTACTTC.